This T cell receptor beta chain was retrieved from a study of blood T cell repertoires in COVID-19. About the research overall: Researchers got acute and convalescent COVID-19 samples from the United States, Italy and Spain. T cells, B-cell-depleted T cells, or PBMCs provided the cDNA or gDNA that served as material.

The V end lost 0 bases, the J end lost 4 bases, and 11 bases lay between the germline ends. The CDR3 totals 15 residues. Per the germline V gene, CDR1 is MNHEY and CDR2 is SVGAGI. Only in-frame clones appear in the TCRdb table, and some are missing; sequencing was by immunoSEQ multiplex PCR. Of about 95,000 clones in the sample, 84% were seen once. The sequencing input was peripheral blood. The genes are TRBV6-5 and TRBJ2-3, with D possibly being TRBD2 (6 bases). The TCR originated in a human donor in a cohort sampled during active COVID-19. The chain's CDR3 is CASSYSGLPPDTQYF. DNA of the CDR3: TGTGCCAGCAGTTACTCGGGACTCCCGCCAGATACGCAGTATTTT.